Shown below are 30 T cell receptor beta chains from a single sample sequenced in a study of cytotoxic CD8 clonotypes in ibrutinib-treated CLL (dated by TCRdb to about 2021). Libraries were prepared through the immunoSEQ multiplex PCR assay. TCRdb re-hosts the immuneACCESS table, in-frame sequences only. Its copies lack some clones; in the studies checked, an unresolved V gene accounts for under half of them, and the cause for the rest is not known. The sample data list 85,000 or so clones, and around 75% of these were observed just once. Of the sample, around 4.8% falls within the top ten clones. Per the publication, the time point label means: approximately 11 months on ibrutinib. This sample comprised PBMCs, obtained after 12 months of ibrutinib treatment. All receptors derive from a human donor with chronic lymphocytic leukemia.

V and J are TRBV5-4 and TRBJ2-2, with TRBD2 matching 11 bases. Germline V gene lookup returns CDR1 SGHNT and CDR2 YYREEE (reference sequence). This CDR3 has 16 amino acids. V lost 0 bases and J lost 5; bases outside the gene matches: 3. CDR3 residues: CASSLGSSGRTGELFF. CDR3 bases: TGTGCCAGCAGCTTGGGGTCTAGCGGGAGGACCGGGGAGCTGTTTTTT.

Only a few counts were recorded for this clone. This rearrangement joins TRBV7-2 to TRBJ2-5; possibly TRBD1 for D (6 bases). Trimming removed 5 bases from V and 2 bases from J, with 15 bases in between. From germline, CDR1 is SGHTA and CDR2 FQGNSA. The CDR3 consists of 15 residues. The CDR3 loop reads CASSQQTGFQETQYF. CDR3 coding DNA: TGTGCCAGCAGCCAACAAACAGGGTTTCAAGAGACCCAGTACTTC.

This chain connects TRBV19 to TRBJ2-7; D might be TRBD1 (5 bases). Germline V CDR1 and CDR2: LNHDA, SQIVND (reference sequence). Trimming stripped 3 bases from V and 7 bases from J, with 13 bases between. The CDR3 loop spans 13 amino acids. CDR3 nucleotide sequence: TGTGCCAGTAGTATTGGTGGGGCGGAAGAGCAGTACTTC. Residues: CASSIGGAEEQYF.

This clone was counted a single time. The chain joins TRBV28 to TRBJ2-1, with D perhaps assigned TRBD1 or TRBD2 (5 bases each). This CDR3 is built from 17 residues. V was cut by 6 bases and J by 9 bases, with 27 bases left in between. The germline gives CDR1 MDHEN, CDR2 SYDVKM. Here the CDR3 DNA reads TGTGCCAGCAGCTCCTGGTCGAGCTGGAGACGTGGGGGTGAGCAGTTCTTC. Residues: CASSSWSSWRRGGEQFF.

This chain connects TRBV7-7 to TRBJ2-1, with 12 positions matching TRBD2. There are 15 residues in the CDR3. Germline loops: CDR1 SSHAT, CDR2 FNYEAQ (reference sequence). Trimming took 5 bases from V and 3 from J; bases not matched to a gene: 2. Here the CDR3 reads CASSPLAGGYNEQFF. The CDR3 DNA follows: TGTGCCAGCAGCCCACTAGCGGGAGGCTACAATGAGCAGTTCTTC.

The chain uses TRBV7-3 and TRBJ2-1; D is undetermined. CDR1 is SGHTA, CDR2 FQGTGA, per germline. The CDR3 loop spans 13 amino acids. With 6 bases removed from V and 4 bases from J, the gap between germline ends came to 10 bases. The CDR3 reads CASSTGYYNEQFF. The CDR3 region has the DNA TGTGCCAGCAGTACCGGGTATTACAATGAGCAGTTCTTC.

The table lists this clone with a count of one. The rearrangement uses TRBV6-7 and TRBJ1-4; no reliable D call. TRBV6-7 is classed as an ORF, of uncertain function. V was trimmed by 0 bases and J by 6 bases, leaving 20 bases between them. The CDR3 consists of 18 residues. The CDR3 loop is CASSYSNILPPIHEKLFF. CDR3 coding DNA: TGTGCCAGCAGTTACTCCAACATCTTACCCCCGATTCATGAAAAACTGTTTTTT.

This clone was found a few times. The gene calls are TRBV7-9 and TRBJ2-1, with D possibly being TRBD1 (6 bases). CDR3 size: 15 residues. Germline V lookup: CDR1 SEHNR, CDR2 FQNEAQ (reference sequence). Trimming left V 0 bases short and J 7 bases short, with 13 bases between. The chain's CDR3 is CASSLARQGINEQFF. In DNA form, the CDR3 reads TGTGCCAGCAGCTTAGCGCGGCAGGGGATTAATGAGCAGTTCTTC.

The J gene is TRBJ2-7, the V gene TRBV5-1, with D possibly being TRBD1 or TRBD2 (5 bases each). The CDR3 length is 14 residues. Per germline, CDR1 SGHRS and CDR2 YFSETQ. V lost 0 bases to trimming and J lost 2 bases, with 9 bases between them. Here the CDR3 DNA reads TGCGCCAGCAGCTTGGGGGACGGGCCCTACGAGCAGTACTTC. Translation: CASSLGDGPYEQYF. Drawing the rest from reference TRBV5-1 and TRBJ2-7, the complete variable domain is KAGVTQTPRYLIKTRGQQVTLSCSPISGHRSVSWYQQTPGQGLQFLFEYFSETQRNKGNFPGRFSGRQFSNSRSEMNVSTLELGDSALYLCASSLGDGPYEQYFGPGTRLTVT.

This chain joins TRBV16 and TRBJ1-4; 11 positions match TRBD1. The CDR3 spans 15 residues. Germline-derived CDR1 and CDR2 are KGHSY and FQNENV. V dropped 4 bases and J dropped 8; count of bases not matched to a gene: 6. CDR3 in DNA: TGTGCCAGCAGCCTCTCGGGACAGGGGGAGGAAAAACTGTTTTTT. Encoded protein: CASSLSGQGEEKLFF.

V and J are TRBV6-6 and TRBJ2-7; D tentatively fits TRBD1 or TRBD2 (7 bases each). The V and J ends lost 0 bases and 4 bases respectively, with 13 bases between them. Germline loops: CDR1 MNHNY, CDR2 SVGAGI (reference sequence). The CDR3 totals 15 residues. CDR3 sequence reads: CASSYSGGGWYEQYF. Written as DNA, the CDR3 is TGTGCCAGCAGTTACTCGGGAGGGGGCTGGTACGAGCAGTACTTC.

The genes are TRBV4-3 and TRBJ1-6, with D possibly matching TRBD1 (6 bases). Germline CDR1 and CDR2: LGHNA and YSLEER. Trimming shortened V by 4 bases and J by 7 bases, and 14 bases separated the two germline ends. CDR3 size: 15 residues. This CDR3 is CASSLGGQLNSPLHF. DNA of the CDR3: TGCGCCAGCAGCCTCGGGGGGCAGCTCAATTCACCCCTCCACTTT.

The chain uses TRBV29-1 and TRBJ2-3, with D possibly matching TRBD1 (5 bases). Germline loops: CDR1 SQVTM, CDR2 ANQGSEA. V lost 0 bases and J lost 4, with 5 bases in between. This CDR3 spans 12 amino acids. The CDR3 sequence is CSVEEGADTQYF. CDR3 in DNA: TGCAGCGTTGAAGAAGGGGCAGATACGCAGTATTTT.

This sequence joins TRBV5-1 and TRBJ2-3, with D possibly being TRBD1 or TRBD2 (5 bases each). V lost 3 bases and J 1 base, leaving 12 bases between the germline ends. Germline V gene sequence: CDR1 SGHRS, CDR2 YFSETQ. This CDR3 has 15 residues. CDR3 loop: CASSWGGWGTDTQYF. DNA of the CDR3: TGCGCCAGCAGCTGGGGCGGGTGGGGCACAGATACGCAGTATTTT.

The chain is built from TRBV2 and TRBJ2-1; D gene ambiguous. The CDR3 is 14 residues long. Looked up from germline, CDR1 is SNHLY and CDR2 is FYNNEI. The V end was cut by 4 bases, the J end by 0 bases, with 7 bases between. Written as DNA, the CDR3 is TGTGCCAGCAGTGGGGCAGTCTCCTACAATGAGCAGTTCTTC. Translation gives CASSGAVSYNEQFF.

The gene calls are TRBV28 and TRBJ1-5; D possibly corresponds to TRBD1 (6 bases). Germline CDR1 reads MDHEN; CDR2 reads SYDVKM. The germline V and J ends were trimmed by 7 bases and 12 bases, with 19 bases remaining between them. The CDR3 is made up of 13 amino acids. The CDR3 nucleotides read TGTGCCAGCACCCCCGGGACACAAGCCGGCCAGCATTTT. This codes for CASTPGTQAGQHF.

The chain couples TRBV27 to TRBJ2-7, with 9 nucleotides matching TRBD2. The CDR3 is 14 amino acids. J gave up 2 bases and V 6 bases, and 5 bases lay outside the gene matches. Germline CDR1 MNHEY, CDR2 SMNVEV (reference sequence). The CDR3 reads CASRQLAGPYEQYF. In nucleotides, the CDR3 is TGTGCCAGCAGGCAGCTAGCGGGACCCTACGAGCAGTACTTC.

The rearrangement links TRBV9 to TRBJ2-1; no clear D. The germline CDR1 and CDR2 sequences are SGDLS and YYNGEE. V gave up 0 bases and J gave up 0 bases, with 10 bases separating them. The CDR3 runs 16 residues. CDR3 in amino acids: CASSVVGMSSYNEQFF. The CDR3 DNA reads as TGTGCCAGCAGCGTAGTTGGGATGAGCTCCTACAATGAGCAGTTCTTC.

The sample holds one count of this clone. The V gene is TRBV9, the J gene TRBJ2-6; 10 positions match TRBD1. The V gene's germline CDR1 is SGDLS and CDR2 YYNGEE. The V gene end was trimmed by 7 bases and the J gene end by 4 bases; junction bases not matched to a gene: 11. This CDR3 is built from 17 residues. CDR3 DNA: TGTGCCAGCGTCAGCCCCGACAGGGGGCCCGGGGCCAACGTCCTGACTTTC. This translates into CASVSPDRGPGANVLTF. Looking up the rest from reference TRBV9 and TRBJ2-6 gives the full variable domain: DSGVTQTPKHLITATGQRVTLRCSPRSGDLSVYWYQQSLDQGLQFLIQYYNGEERAKGNILERFSAQQFPDLHSELNLSSLELGDSALYFCASVSPDRGPGANVLTFGAGSRLTVL.

For this clone: One end of the junction varies from germline; a read error may be responsible. The chain combines TRBV13 with TRBJ1-1; D is perhaps TRBD1 (5 bases). Germline CDR1 PRHDT, CDR2 FYEKMQ (reference sequence). This CDR3 comprises 15 residues. For the CDR3, the DNA is TGTGCCAGCAGCTTAGGGATGAGGGGCGGGACGAGAGCTCCTTTT. It is translated as CASSLGMRGGTRAPF.

The chain uses TRBV4-1 and TRBJ2-3; 12 bases match TRBD2. The length of the CDR3 is 18 residues. The germline CDR1 and CDR2 sequences are MGHRA and YSYEKL. V shed 0 bases, J shed 1 base, and the junction held 5 bases outside the gene matches. The CDR3 nucleotides read TGCGCCAGCAGCCAAGAATATACTAGCGGGGGGCGCACAGATACGCAGTATTTT. Its translation is CASSQEYTSGGRTDTQYF.

V is TRBV28 and J is TRBJ1-2; D is possibly TRBD1 (6 bases). The V end was cut by 6 bases, the J end by 5 bases, with 10 bases between. The CDR3 totals 12 residues. Germline V gene sequence: CDR1 MDHEN, CDR2 SYDVKM. DNA of the CDR3: TGTGCCAGCAGCCCCCAGGGGTATGGCTACACCTTC. It translates to CASSPQGYGYTF.

The chain employs TRBV5-5 and TRBJ2-5; a weak D match, TRBD1 (5 bases). The V gene's germline CDR1 is SGHKS and CDR2 YYEKEE (reference sequence). The V gene lost 0 bases and the J gene lost 5 bases, with 8 bases spanning the gap. This CDR3 spans 13 amino acids. The CDR3 protein is CASSLGGLETQYF. The CDR3 DNA sequence: TGTGCCAGCAGCTTGGGGGGCCTGGAGACCCAGTACTTC.

The rearrangement uses TRBV5-4 and TRBJ2-1; maybe TRBD2 (6 bases). Germline loops: CDR1 SGHNT, CDR2 YYREEE (reference sequence). The CDR3 covers 16 residues. Trimming left V 0 bases short and J 2 bases short, with 12 bases between. The CDR3 bases are TGTGCCAGCAGCTTGGGGGGGACTCGGCCCTACAATGAGCAGTTCTTC. It yields the protein CASSLGGTRPYNEQFF.

The chain carries TRBV10-3 and TRBJ1-4, with 7 bases aligning to TRBD1. The CDR3 extends over 13 amino acids. CDR1 is ENHRY and CDR2 is SYGVKD in the germline V gene. J was trimmed by 8 bases and V by 10 bases; bases with no gene match: 10. The DNA of the CDR3 is TGTGCCACCACAGGGGCCCCAGGGGAAAAACTGTTTTTT. It specifies CATTGAPGEKLFF.

A few counts support this clone. The J gene is TRBJ1-5, the V gene TRBV18; possible D gene TRBD1, 5 bases. Trimming took 3 bases from V and 12 from J, leaving 9 bases between them. Looked up from germline, CDR1 is KGHSH and CDR2 is LQKENI. CDR3 length equals 11 residues. The CDR3 DNA is TGTGCCAGCTCACCTGCGGGGGTCCAGCATTTT. It codes for CASSPAGVQHF.

The rearrangement uses TRBV19 and TRBJ2-1; TRBD2 matches 10 bases. Losses at the gene ends were 6 bases for V and 0 bases for J; bases not matched to a gene: 8. CDR1 and CDR2 from the germline V gene are LNHDA and SQIVND (reference sequence). This CDR3 contains 17 residues. The CDR3, as DNA: TGTGCCAGTAGGCCTAGCGGGGGCCGCAGCTCCTACAATGAGCAGTTCTTC. It encodes CASRPSGGRSSYNEQFF. Using reference TRBV19 and TRBJ2-1 for the parts outside the CDR3, the full variable domain is DGGITQSPKYLFRKEGQNVTLSCEQNLNHDAMYWYRQDPGQGLRLIYYSQIVNDFQKGDIAEGYSVSREKKESFPLTVTSAQKNPTAFYLCASRPSGGRSSYNEQFFGPGTRLTVL.

This sequence joins TRBV9 and TRBJ2-5; D not resolved. With 4 bases removed from V and 2 bases from J, the gap between germline ends came to 12 bases. This CDR3 spans 14 amino acids. Germline V CDR1 and CDR2: SGDLS, YYNGEE. CDR3 in amino acids: CASSPPAVQETQYF. The CDR3 nucleotides read TGTGCCAGCAGCCCCCCGGCCGTGCAAGAGACCCAGTACTTC.

V is TRBV4-2 and J is TRBJ1-6, with 7 positions matching TRBD1. The CDR3 spans 16 residues. The V and J ends lost 0 bases and 7 bases, in that order; junction bases with no gene match: 6. The germline gives CDR1 LGHNA, CDR2 YNFKEQ. The CDR3 DNA reads TGTGCCAGCAGCCAAGAGACAGGGTTCGGGAATTCACCCCTCCACTTT. Amino acids: CASSQETGFGNSPLHF.

The rearrangement uses TRBV7-9 and TRBJ1-2; the match to TRBD1 covers 8 bases. Trimming cost V 5 bases and J 7 bases; bases outside gene matches: 6. The CDR3 loop spans 13 amino acids. Per the germline V gene, CDR1 is SEHNR and CDR2 is FQNEAQ (reference sequence). CDR3 DNA sequence: TGTGCCAGCAGCCCCCGGACAGGGAGTGGCTACACCTTC. Translation gives CASSPRTGSGYTF.